The sequence of this T cell receptor (beta chain) was determined in a study of T-cell memory formation after mild COVID-19. Study in general: TCR clusters showed largely donor specificity.

Comments on this clonotype: Its target is unknown.

Study observations and caveats: Confirmation of SARS-CoV-2 specificity was lacking for second-wave clones peaking day 37. Pre-infection memory harbored some responding clones, suggesting cross-reactive memory joined. For contracting clones, CD4+ ones sat mainly in CM and EM, CD8+ in EMRA.

TCRdb called the 5' RACE reads again in MiXCR, with one record for every CDR3 protein. The sample yields around 500,000 distinct CDR3 sequences, 15% to 20% seen once. The length of the CDR3 is 14 residues. Germline lookup yields CDR1 DFQATT and CDR2 SNEGSKA (reference sequence). J lost 5 bases, V lost 4 bases, and 8 bases had no gene match. Material: PBMCs or a T cell subset sorted from them (not recorded which). V usage is TRBV20-1 and J usage is TRBJ1-5; 7 bases map to TRBD1. The sequence was collected from an adult woman who had mild COVID-19 (a few samples of this study predate the infection). Cell type and time point are not known. CDR3: CSATKGQPYQPQHF. As DNA, the CDR3 is TGCAGTGCTACAAAGGGACAGCCCTATCAGCCCCAGCATTTT.